This passage covers 21 T cell receptor beta chains from one sample sequenced in a study of T cell responses to AZD1222 COVID-19 vaccine. Measured with immunoSEQ multiplex PCR; TCRdb has only the in-frame clones, and not every one. The sample yields roughly 100,000 clones, 70% to 90% seen once. This specimen consisted of peripheral blood, obtained on day 0 of AZD1222 vaccination. Receptors were obtained from an adult in good health.

The V gene is TRBV5-1, the J gene TRBJ1-1, with D uncertain. There are 14 residues in the CDR3. Trimming took off 3 bases at V and 2 bases at J, with 11 bases between the two ends. Germline assignment: CDR1 SGHRS and CDR2 YFSETQ. CDR3: CASSSTITNTEAFF. The DNA of the CDR3 is TGCGCCAGCAGCTCGACGATTACCAACACTGAAGCTTTCTTT. Filled out from reference TRBV5-1 and TRBJ1-1, the complete variable domain reads KAGVTQTPRYLIKTRGQQVTLSCSPISGHRSVSWYQQTPGQGLQFLFEYFSETQRNKGNFPGRFSGRQFSNSRSEMNVSTLELGDSALYLCASSSTITNTEAFFGQGTRLTVV.

The V gene is TRBV5-4, the J gene TRBJ1-3; the match to TRBD1 covers 7 bases. The CDR3 sequence is 15 residues long. The V and J ends lost 2 bases and 2 bases, in that order; junction bases with no gene match: 4. The V gene's germline CDR1 is SGHNT and CDR2 YYREEE (reference sequence). The CDR3 sequence: CASSLQGNTGNTIYF. The CDR3 nucleotides read TGTGCCAGCAGCTTACAGGGGAATACTGGAAACACCATATATTTT.

The table lists this clone with a few counts. This sequence joins TRBV21-1 and TRBJ1-5. TRBV21-1 is assigned pseudogene status. The CDR3 loop spans 16 amino acids. For the CDR3, the DNA is TGTGCCAGCGGCCACAGCTTAGGGCCACAGAGTCAGCCCCAGCATTTT. Protein: CASGHSLGPQSQPQHF.

The chain has TRBV15 and TRBJ1-1, with TRBD1 as a possible D gene (5 bases). Germline CDR1 reads LNHNV; CDR2 reads YYDKDF (reference sequence). The CDR3 has 16 residues. V was pared by 3 bases and J by 0 bases, with 14 bases between. Here the CDR3 DNA reads TGTGCCACCAGCAGGGGGGAGGAGGGGCTGAACACTGAAGCTTTCTTT. Translation: CATSRGEEGLNTEAFF.

The chain has TRBV11-2 and TRBJ2-1, with D uncertain. The V gene's germline CDR1 is SGHAT and CDR2 FQNNGV. The CDR3 loop spans 11 amino acids. With 5 bases removed from V and 2 bases from J, the gap between germline ends came to 1 base. This CDR3 is CASSAYNEQFF. CDR3 sequence (DNA): TGTGCCAGCAGCGCCTACAATGAGCAGTTCTTC. The full variable domain, rest sourced from reference TRBV11-2 and TRBJ2-1, is EAGVAQSPRYKIIEKRQSVAFWCNPISGHATLYWYQQILGQGPKLLIQFQNNGVVDDSQLPKDRFSAERLKGVDSTLKIQPAKLEDSAVYLCASSAYNEQFFGPGTRLTVL.

The chain joins TRBV29-1 to TRBJ1-5, with a possible D match to TRBD1 (5 bases). CDR1 is SQVTM, CDR2 ANQGSEA, per germline. V was trimmed by 5 bases and J by 2 bases, leaving 7 bases between them. CDR3 length equals 12 residues. Here the CDR3 reads CSVPRGNQPQHF. The CDR3 bases are TGCAGCGTTCCCAGGGGCAATCAGCCCCAGCATTTT.

Here the CDR3 DNA reads TGTGCCAGCAGCTCGCGACAGGGCGGAGGGAATGAAAAACTGTTTTTT. It specifies CASSSRQGGGNEKLFF. The chain joins TRBV3-1 (or the pseudogene TRBV3-2) to TRBJ1-4; 7 bases fit TRBD1. Germline CDR1 and CDR2: LGHDT and YNNKEL (reference sequence). Trimming removed 5 bases from V and 5 bases from J; junction bases left unmatched: 11. The CDR3 loop spans 16 amino acids.

The chain couples TRBV4-3 to TRBJ2-4; 9 nucleotides align to TRBD2. Germline V gene lookup returns CDR1 LGHNA and CDR2 YSLEER. Unmatched junction bases numbered 3, after V lost 0 bases and J lost 6 bases. This CDR3 is built from 15 residues. CDR3 nucleotides: TGCGCCAGCAGCCAAGACCCTAGCGGGGCAAACATTCAGTACTTC. Translation gives CASSQDPSGANIQYF.

The CDR3 bases are TGCGCCAGCAGCTTGGATACTAGCGGGGTAACGTATCAAGAGACCCAGTACTTC. This translates into CASSLDTSGVTYQETQYF. The chain employs TRBV5-1 and TRBJ2-5; 10 bases map to TRBD2. The CDR3 runs 18 residues. In germline, CDR1 is SGHRS, CDR2 YFSETQ. J lost 2 bases, V lost 0 bases, and 10 bases had no gene match.

The table lists this clone with a few counts. The V and J genes are TRBV11-2 and TRBJ1-1; D is unresolved. This CDR3 contains 12 residues. Trimming took off 1 base at V and 6 bases at J, with 6 bases between the two ends. Per germline, CDR1 SGHAT and CDR2 FQNNGV. This CDR3 reads CASSLALSEAFF. CDR3 coding DNA: TGTGCCAGCAGCTTAGCGCTCTCTGAAGCTTTCTTT.

This chain links TRBV18 with TRBJ1-1; TRBD1 matches 8 bases. Looked up from germline, CDR1 is KGHSH and CDR2 is LQKENI. The ends lost 6 bases at V and 3 bases at J; junction bases unmatched: 6. The length of the CDR3 is 14 residues. The CDR3 nucleotides are TGTGCCAGCTCTCCCCTGGACAGGGACACTGAAGCTTTCTTT. Protein: CASSPLDRDTEAFF.

V and J are TRBV9 and TRBJ2-3; no firm D call. The CDR3 covers 12 residues. The V gene's germline CDR1 is SGDLS and CDR2 YYNGEE. Trimming removed 4 bases at V and 3 bases at J, with 6 bases between. The CDR3 nucleotides are TGTGCCAGCAGCCCAGGAACAGATACGCAGTATTTT. Its translation is CASSPGTDTQYF.

The chain has TRBV19 and TRBJ1-1; tentative D call: TRBD1 (6 bases). The CDR3 covers 14 residues. With 5 bases removed from V and 1 base from J, the gap between germline ends came to 11 bases. CDR1 is LNHDA and CDR2 is SQIVND in the germline V gene (reference sequence). CDR3 amino acids: CASSFETGNTEAFF. In nucleotides, the CDR3 is TGTGCCAGTAGTTTCGAGACAGGGAACACTGAAGCTTTCTTT.

The gene calls are TRBV4-2 and TRBJ1-1, with D uncertain. With 1 base removed from V and 8 bases from J, the gap between germline ends came to 11 bases. This CDR3 spans 13 amino acids. Germline V gene sequence: CDR1 LGHNA, CDR2 YNFKEQ. The CDR3 sequence: CASSQGAGQEAFF. CDR3 nucleotides: TGTGCCAGCAGCCAAGGTGCTGGGCAGGAAGCTTTCTTT.

V gene TRBV7-2 combines with J gene TRBJ1-3; D might be TRBD1 (5 bases). Germline V lookup: CDR1 SGHTA, CDR2 FQGNSA. This CDR3 region has 14 residues. The V end was cut by 1 base, the J end by 4 bases, with 8 bases between. The CDR3 loop is CASSLGGIGNTIYF. The CDR3 DNA is TGTGCCAGCAGCTTAGGGGGGATAGGAAACACCATATATTTT.

The chain has TRBV4-1 and TRBJ2-3; 14 bases are shared with TRBD2. CDR1 is MGHRA and CDR2 is YSYEKL in the germline V gene. The CDR3 has 19 amino acids. The junction had 8 bases not matched to a gene; V was cut back by 2 bases and J by 1 base. CDR3 sequence: CASSQSRLAGGPGTDTQYF. The DNA of the CDR3 is TGCGCCAGCAGCCAATCCCGACTAGCGGGGGGGCCGGGCACAGATACGCAGTATTTT.

The CDR3 coding sequence is TGTGCCAGCAGCTTACGGCCAGATACGCAGTATTTT. Protein sequence: CASSLRPDTQYF. The chain has TRBV7-2 and TRBJ2-3; D is unclear. Trimming left V 2 bases short and J 4 bases short, with 4 bases between. The CDR3 covers 12 residues. Germline CDR1 and CDR2: SGHTA and FQGNSA.

This rearrangement joins TRBV13 to TRBJ2-1; D gene ambiguous. The CDR3 spans 13 residues. V was clipped by 4 bases and J by 5 bases, with 9 bases between them. Germline V gene data show CDR1 as PRHDT and CDR2 as FYEKMQ (reference sequence). CDR3 amino acids: CASSSRLNNEQFF. CDR3 coding DNA: TGTGCCAGCAGCTCCCGACTTAACAATGAGCAGTTCTTC.

V usage is TRBV20-1 and J usage is TRBJ2-7; perhaps TRBD2 as D (6 bases). V was trimmed by 3 bases and J by 5 bases, leaving 11 bases between them. Per the germline V gene, CDR1 is DFQATT and CDR2 is SNEGSKA (reference sequence). The CDR3 spans 12 residues. CDR3: CSASGGIHEQYF. CDR3 bases: TGCAGTGCTAGTGGCGGGATCCACGAGCAGTACTTC.

The chain joins TRBV19 to TRBJ1-4; 7 bases are a match to TRBD1. The CDR3 extends over 16 amino acids. Trimming took 4 bases from V and 8 from J; bases not matched to a gene: 13. Germline CDR1 and CDR2: LNHDA and SQIVND (reference sequence). This CDR3 is CASSSGWGQTLEKLFF. The CDR3 coding sequence is TGTGCCAGTAGTAGTGGGTGGGGACAGACCCTCGAAAAACTGTTTTTT.

The genes are TRBV28 and TRBJ1-2, with 9 bases identical to TRBD1. The trim removed 6 bases at V and 8 bases at J, leaving 7 bases unmatched. Germline values: CDR1 MDHEN, CDR2 SYDVKM. The CDR3 runs 13 residues. The CDR3 loop reads CASSPTGGGGYTF. The DNA of the CDR3 is TGTGCCAGCAGCCCGACAGGGGGTGGGGGCTACACCTTC.